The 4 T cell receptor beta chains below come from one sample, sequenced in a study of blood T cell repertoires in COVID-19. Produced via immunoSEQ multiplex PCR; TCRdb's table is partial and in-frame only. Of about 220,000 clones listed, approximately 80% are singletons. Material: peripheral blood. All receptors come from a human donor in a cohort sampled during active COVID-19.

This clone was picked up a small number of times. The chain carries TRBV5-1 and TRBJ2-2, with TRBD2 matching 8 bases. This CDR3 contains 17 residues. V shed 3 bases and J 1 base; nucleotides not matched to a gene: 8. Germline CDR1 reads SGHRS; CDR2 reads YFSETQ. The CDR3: CASSSWNGGVNTGELFF. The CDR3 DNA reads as TGCGCCAGCAGCTCTTGGAACGGGGGGGTGAACACCGGGGAGCTGTTTTTT.

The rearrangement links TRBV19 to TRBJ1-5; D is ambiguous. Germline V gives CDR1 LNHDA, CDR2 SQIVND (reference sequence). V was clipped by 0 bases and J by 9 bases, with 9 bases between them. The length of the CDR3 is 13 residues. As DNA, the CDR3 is TGTGCCAGTAGTATAGAGTTTCGGGGGCCCCAGCATTTT. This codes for CASSIEFRGPQHF.

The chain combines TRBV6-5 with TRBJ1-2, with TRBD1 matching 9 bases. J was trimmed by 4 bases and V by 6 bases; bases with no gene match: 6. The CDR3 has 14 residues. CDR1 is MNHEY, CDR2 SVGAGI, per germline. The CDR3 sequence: CASSFGTGTYGYTF. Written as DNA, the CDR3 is TGTGCCAGCAGCTTTGGGACAGGGACCTATGGCTACACCTTC.

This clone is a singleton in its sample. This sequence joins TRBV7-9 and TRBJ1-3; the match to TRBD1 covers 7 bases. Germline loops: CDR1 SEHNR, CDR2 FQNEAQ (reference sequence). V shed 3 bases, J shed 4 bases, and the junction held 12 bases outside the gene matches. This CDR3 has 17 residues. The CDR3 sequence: CASSLGLTGSRGNTIYF. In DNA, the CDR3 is TGTGCCAGCAGCTTGGGGTTGACAGGGTCACGGGGAAACACCATATATTTT. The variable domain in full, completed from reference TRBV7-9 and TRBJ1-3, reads DTGVSQNPRHKITKRGQNVTFRCDPISEHNRLYWYRQTLGQGPEFLTYFQNEAQLEKSRLLSDRFSAERPKGSFSTLEIQRTEQGDSAMYLCASSLGLTGSRGNTIYFGEGSWLTVV.